The rows below give T cell receptor beta chains drawn from one sample of a study of T cell responses to AZD1222 COVID-19 vaccine. Data came from immunoSEQ multiplex PCR; TCRdb stores just in-frame clones and leaves some out. The table has about 170,000 clones, around 90% seen once; the top ten hold 3.5% to 4.5%. This specimen was peripheral blood, taken 28 days after the second dose of the MenACWY control vaccine. Source of these receptors: an adult who received the MenACWY meningococcal vaccine as a control. The CDR3 runs from the conserved cysteine through the conserved F or W. The order of the fields is J gene, clone size, V gene, D gene, CDR3 DNA, CDR3 protein. A D gene is named only where the DNA matches it firmly. Clone size is given for some rows only: seen once, a few or many times, or a class if the clone is expanded.

TRBJ1-2 - TRBV9 - TGTGCCAGCAGCCCTCGCGAGGATGGCTACACCTTC CASSPREDGYTF
TRBJ1-2 - TRBV19 - TGTGCCAGTAGTACTGACAGCGTTAACTATGGCTACACCTTC CASSTDSVNYGYTF
TRBJ2-3 - TRBV19 - TGTGCCAGTAGGACCACAGGGACAGATACGCAGTATTTT CASRTTGTDTQYF
TRBJ2-7 - TRBV5-6 TRBD2 TGTGCCAGCAGCCTTGTTGGGGGGACTAGCGCGCGCTACGAGCAGTACTTC CASSLVGGTSARYEQYF
TRBJ2-2 - TRBV7-8 TRBD2 TGTGCCAGCAGCTTATCTAGCGGGATAGGAACCGGGGAGCTGTTTTTT CASSLSSGIGTGELFF
TRBJ1-4 - TRBV28 TRBD1 TGTGCCAGCAGTTTACCCACAGGGGGCCGAGGGGGAACTAATGAAAAACTGTTTTTT CASSLPTGGRGGTNEKLFF
TRBJ1-6 - TRBV29-1 - TGCAGCGCATCTGAGCGGGGTAAGACCTATAATTCACCCCTCCACTTT CSASERGKTYNSPLHF
TRBJ2-4 - TRBV5-6 - TGTGCCAGCAGCTACACCTACCGCCGGTTAAACATTCAGTACTTC CASSYTYRRLNIQYF
TRBJ1-1 - TRBV19 - TGTGCCAGTAGGACCGGTGCCGGGTTTCGTACTGAAGCTTTCTTT CASRTGAGFRTEAFF
TRBJ2-5 - TRBV5-4 - TGTGCCACATACGAATTGGAGGCGTCGGGGACCCAGTACTTC CATYELEASGTQYF
TRBJ2-1 few TRBV2 - TGTGCCAGCAGTGAAGGTTTGGGGCGGGCTAGTAAGGGCAATGAGCAGTTCTTC CASSEGLGRASKGNEQFF
TRBJ1-4 - TRBV28 - TGTGCCAGCAGTTTTGGCAGGGTCGCAAAACTGTTTTTT CASSFGRVAKLFF
TRBJ1-2 once TRBV19 TRBD1 TGTGCCAGTAGTTCCACAGGGGTCGCCGGGTATGGCTACACCTTC CASSSTGVAGYGYTF
TRBJ2-2 - TRBV11-2 TRBD2 TGTGCCAGCAGCCCACTGACTAGCGGGCTAGTCACCGGGGAGCTGTTTTTT CASSPLTSGLVTGELFF
TRBJ1-2 - TRBV7-9 - TGTGCCAGCAGCTTTTCTGCGGGAGAGGACGGCTACACCTTC CASSFSAGEDGYTF
TRBJ2-7 - TRBV21-1 - TGTGCCAACCTACCTCTCGGGGGCAGGGACGAGCAGTACTTC CANLPLGGRDEQYF
TRBJ1-2 - TRBV6-6 - TGTGCCAGCAGTGACTTGGGGGGCGCGGACTATGGCTACACCTTC CASSDLGGADYGYTF
TRBJ2-3 - TRBV25-1 TRBD2 TGTGCCAGCAGTGAATATGTAGCGGGATGGAGCACAGATACGCAGTATTTT CASSEYVAGWSTDTQYF
TRBJ2-7 - TRBV18 - TGTGCCAGCTCACCGAGACAGGATGGCTACGAGCAGTACTTC CASSPRQDGYEQYF
TRBJ1-2 - TRBV28 - TGTGCCAGCAGTTTAGCCCCAGTCGAGGTCTATGGCTACACCTTC CASSLAPVEVYGYTF
TRBJ2-2 - TRBV24-1 - TGTGCCACCAGTGATTGGACCACCGGGGAGCTGTTTTTT CATSDWTTGELFF
TRBJ2-1 - TRBV19 - TGTGCCAGTAGCAACCGACTTCACAGCTCCTACAATGAGCAGTTCTTC CASSNRLHSSYNEQFF
TRBJ2-7 - TRBV11-2 - TGTGCCAGCAGCCCGCGAAGGGCAGCTTACGAGCAGTACTTC CASSPRRAAYEQYF
TRBJ1-2 - TRBV30 TRBD1 TGTGCCTGGAGCGCTTCAGGGGGGAACTATGGCTACACCTTC CAWSASGGNYGYTF
TRBJ1-1 - TRBV2 TRBD1 TGTGCCAGCAGTGGACAGGGGAACATGAACACTGAAGCTTTCTTT CASSGQGNMNTEAFF
TRBJ1-5 - TRBV29-1 - TGCAGCGTTGAACCTGGGCAGATCAATCAGCCCCAGCATTTT CSVEPGQINQPQHF
TRBJ2-1 - TRBV4-1 - TGCGCCAGCAGCCACTCAGAAGGTGAGCAGTTCTTC CASSHSEGEQFF
TRBJ1-5 - TRBV6-5 - TGTGCCAGCAGTTACGCGGGGGACTTCTACCAGCCCCAGCATTTT CASSYAGDFYQPQHF
TRBJ2-7 - TRBV27 TRBD2 TGTGCCAGCGGCACTCTAGCGGGGTCCTACGAGCAGTACTTC CASGTLAGSYEQYF
TRBJ1-5 - TRBV27 - TGTGCCAGCGCTCCGGTGGACCCAGGGGATCAGCCCCAGCATTTT CASAPVDPGDQPQHF
TRBJ2-7 - TRBV2 TRBD2 TGTGCCAGCGCGACTAGCCACGAGCAGTACTTC CASATSHEQYF
TRBJ2-1 - TRBV19 - TGTGCCAGTACCGATTGGGGGTACAATGAGCAGTTCTTC CASTDWGYNEQFF
TRBJ1-1 - TRBV29-1 - TGCAGCGTTGATAGGGGAGGGAGCACTGAAGCTTTCTTT CSVDRGGSTEAFF